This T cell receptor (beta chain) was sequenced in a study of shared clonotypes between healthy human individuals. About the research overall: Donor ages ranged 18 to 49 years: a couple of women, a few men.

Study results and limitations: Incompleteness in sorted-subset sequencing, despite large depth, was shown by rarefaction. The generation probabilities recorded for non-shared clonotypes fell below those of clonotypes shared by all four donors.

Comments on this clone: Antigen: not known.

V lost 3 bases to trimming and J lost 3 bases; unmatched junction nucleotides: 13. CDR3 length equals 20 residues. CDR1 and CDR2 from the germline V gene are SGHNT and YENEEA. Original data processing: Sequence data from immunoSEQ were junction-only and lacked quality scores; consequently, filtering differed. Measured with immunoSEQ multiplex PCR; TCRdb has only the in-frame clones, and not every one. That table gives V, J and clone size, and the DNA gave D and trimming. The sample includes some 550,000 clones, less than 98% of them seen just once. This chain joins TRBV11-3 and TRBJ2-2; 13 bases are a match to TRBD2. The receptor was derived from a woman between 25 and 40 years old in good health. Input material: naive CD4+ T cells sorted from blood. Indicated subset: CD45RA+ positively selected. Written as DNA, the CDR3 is TGTGCCAGCAGCTTCGGGCCTCCAGGACTAGCGGGAGCACACACCGGGGAGCTGTTTTTT. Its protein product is CASSFGPPGLAGAHTGELFF.